This T cell receptor (beta chain) derives from a study of T-cell reconstitution after alpha-beta-depleted transplantation in children. The CDR3 is made up of 15 amino acids. Germline V gene data show CDR1 as DFQATT and CDR2 as SNEGSKA (reference sequence). Trimming took 6 bases from V and 0 from J, leaving 18 bases between them. Unique molecular identifiers were used in preparing the TCRbeta library. TCRdb ran MiXCR on the PCR reads and lists one entry per CDR3 protein. This sample yields a few hundred thousand distinct CDR3 sequences, of which about 9.4% are seen a single time; around 2.3% belongs to the top ten.

This chain uses TRBV20-1 with TRBJ2-7; D not resolved. This specimen was PBMCs from the stem cell graft donor, taken from the stem cell graft. The TCR comes from a human donor who donated a stem cell graft to a child with acute lymphoblastic leukemia. The CDR3: CSATQYTHHSYEQYF. Written as DNA, the CDR3 is TGCAGTGCCACGCAATATACCCACCACTCCTACGAGCAGTACTTC.